The T cell receptor (beta chain) described here comes from a study of OX40 agonist ivuxolimab in advanced cancers. Turning to the overall study: The costimulatory receptor OX40 (CD134) was targeted by ivuxolimab, a fully human IgG2 agonistic monoclonal antibody. Intravenous ivuxolimab was administered to patients every 2 weeks at six dose levels: 0.01, 0.1, 0.3, 1.5, 3 and 10 mg/kg. Of the approximately 50 patients in dose escalation, about 19 had hepatocellular carcinoma, some 15 had melanoma, 9 had renal cell carcinoma and 9 had head and neck cancer. A male proportion of roughly 80% and a mean age of approximately 62 years, ranging from roughly 23 to 90, were recorded for the dose-escalation cohort. Patients were allowed to have had prior anti-PD-1, anti-PD-L1 or anti-CTLA-4 therapy, and roughly 40% of the dose-escalation patients had previously received checkpoint inhibitors. Partial responses were achieved by three dose-escalation patients, of whom one had hepatocellular carcinoma and two had cutaneous melanoma. The point of sequencing TCRbeta in the periphery was to test whether ivuxolimab changed TCR sequence diversity and drove clonal T-cell expansion. The paper describes the monotherapy dose-escalation part (N ≈ 51 patients) of the phase I trial of ivuxolimab.

To sequence the TCRbeta CDR3 region, genomic DNA was isolated from the sorted cells. TCRbeta CDR3 regions were sequenced using the immunoSEQ Assay. The clones in this table, taken by TCRdb from immuneACCESS, are in-frame only. Not every clone is retained; where verified, under half of the shortfall comes from an unresolved V gene, and the cause of the rest is unknown. In this sample the table shows tens of thousands of clones, 80% to 90% of which occur a single time. The top ten hold 1.1% of the sample. Overall study results and their limits: Low levels of normalized T-cell clonal expansion were also shown by some nonresponding patients. After ivuxolimab, CD8+ T cells had more expanded clones than CD4+ T cells on average. At doses from 0.1 to 3.0 mg/kg, clonal expansion was seen in both CD4+ and CD8+ blood T cells between baseline and week 6. Antigen specificity was not determined for the clonally expanded peripheral T cells. In the 0.1-3.0 mg/kg groups, partial responders had among the lowest normalized peripheral clonal expansion, particularly in CD8+ T cells.

The germline V gene provides CDR1 SGHTA and CDR2 FQGNSA. From the cysteine up to the phenylalanine, the CDR3 has a length of 17 residues. This entry keeps only the CDR3 DNA: 51 bases, framed from base 1. V is shortened by 2 bases, J by 10 bases, and the region joining them spans 21 bases. Concerning this clone: The clone's antigen remains unknown. No base qualities exist here, and no much larger clone lies one base off it.

Patients with a history of autoimmune disease or receiving systemic immunosuppression were excluded from the trial. Peripheral blood for TCR sequencing was collected from all dose cohorts at baseline, on cycle 4 day 1, and on cycle 7 day 1. Samples came from an open-label, multicenter, first-in-human phase I dose-escalation trial of ivuxolimab. The trial enrolled adults with locally advanced or metastatic head and neck squamous cell, hepatocellular, melanoma or renal cell carcinoma. Before TCR sequencing, CD4+ T cells and CD8+ T cells were sorted from peripheral blood as separate populations. The chain joins TRBV7-2 to TRBJ1-6; no D gene call is confident. The TCR originated in an adult with an advanced solid tumor such as melanoma, head and neck, liver or kidney cancer. The source was CD4+ or CD8+ T cells sorted from blood, collected in a trial of the OX40 agonist ivuxolimab. The CDR3 region reads CASSLRSVRDLSSPLHF. The base sequence is TGTGCCAGCAGCTTACGGTCGGTGAGGGATTTGAGCTCACCCCTCCACTTT.